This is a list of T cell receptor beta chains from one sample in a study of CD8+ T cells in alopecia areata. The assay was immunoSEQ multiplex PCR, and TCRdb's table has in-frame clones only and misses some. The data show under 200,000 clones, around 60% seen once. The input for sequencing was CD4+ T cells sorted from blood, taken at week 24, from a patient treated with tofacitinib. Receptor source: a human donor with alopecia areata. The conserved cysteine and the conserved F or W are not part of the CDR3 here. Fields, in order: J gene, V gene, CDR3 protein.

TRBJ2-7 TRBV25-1 ASSPESGAYEQY
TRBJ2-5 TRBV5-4 ASSSGTSGGMETQY
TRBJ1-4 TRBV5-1 ASSLSRDEKLF
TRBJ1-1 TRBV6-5 ASSTDRGRTKGAF
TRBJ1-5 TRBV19 ASGISNQPQH
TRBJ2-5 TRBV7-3 ASSPLFRGETQY
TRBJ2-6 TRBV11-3 ASSSTGAGANVLT
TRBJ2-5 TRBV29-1 SKADGETQY
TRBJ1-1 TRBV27 ASSFRAVNTEAF
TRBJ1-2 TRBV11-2 ASSPQRYGYT
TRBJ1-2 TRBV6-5 ASSKQINYGYT
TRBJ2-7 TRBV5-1 ASSLEGSYEQY
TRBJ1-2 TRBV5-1 ASSPGQPSGGYT
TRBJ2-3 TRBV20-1 SEKKGNTQY
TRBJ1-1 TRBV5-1 ASSLYGTQNTEAF
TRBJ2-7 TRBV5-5 ASSLGQGSFYEQY
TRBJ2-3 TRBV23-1 ASSQQGPSTDTQY
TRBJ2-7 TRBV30 AWSVYREGEQY
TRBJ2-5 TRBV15 ATSRDPGPQETQY
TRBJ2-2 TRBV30 AREYTGELF
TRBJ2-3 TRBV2 ARNIGTELRGDTQY
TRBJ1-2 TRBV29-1 SFQQGIGYT
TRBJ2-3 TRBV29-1 SATHRGRRVTDTQY
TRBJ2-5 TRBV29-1 SVVPGEETQY
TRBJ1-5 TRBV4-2 ASSQMRDQPQH
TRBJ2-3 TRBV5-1 ASSSDISEPRTQY
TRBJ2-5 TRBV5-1 ASCLNGVAEETQY
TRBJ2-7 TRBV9 ASSGRQGMGYEQY
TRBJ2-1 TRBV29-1 SVQAGGHNEQF
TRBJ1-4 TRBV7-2 ASSLQGKGEKLF
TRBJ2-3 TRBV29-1 SVAASGGAIDTQY
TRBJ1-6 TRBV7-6 ASSLQGSNSPLH
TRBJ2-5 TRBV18 ASSRDRQETQY
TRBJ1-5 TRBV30 AWTPGDSNQPQH
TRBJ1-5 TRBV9 ASSVNTGKPQH
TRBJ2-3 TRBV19 ASMQGGGKATQY
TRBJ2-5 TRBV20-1 SAWEGETQY
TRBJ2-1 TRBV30 AWSGSVGGWQF
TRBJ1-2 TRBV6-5 ASSSKQYGYT
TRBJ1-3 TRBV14 ASSQDNSGNTIY